This T cell receptor (beta chain) was captured by sequencing in a study of shared clonotypes between healthy human individuals. The CDR3 consists of 17 residues. V shed 3 bases and J 2 bases; nucleotides not matched to a gene: 13. Germline V gene sequence: CDR1 SGDLS, CDR2 YYNGEE. Here immunoSEQ multiplex PCR was the method, and the copy in TCRdb shows in-frame clones only, minus some. The data hold 2 million or so clones, with roughly 94% observed a single time. Sequenced: naive CD4+ T cells sorted from blood. Subset here: CD45RA+ positively selected. This TCR derives from a man younger than 35 in good health. The chain is built from TRBV9 and TRBJ2-7; 8 bases map to TRBD2. Here the CDR3 DNA reads TGTGCCAGCAGCGCCCGGACTAGCAGAAAAAAACCCTACGAGCAGTACTTC. As protein: CASSARTSRKKPYEQYF. Full variable domain (missing parts from reference TRBV9 and TRBJ2-7): DSGVTQTPKHLITATGQRVTLRCSPRSGDLSVYWYQQSLDQGLQFLIQYYNGEERAKGNILERFSAQQFPDLHSELNLSSLELGDSALYFCASSARTSRKKPYEQYFGPGTRLTVT.